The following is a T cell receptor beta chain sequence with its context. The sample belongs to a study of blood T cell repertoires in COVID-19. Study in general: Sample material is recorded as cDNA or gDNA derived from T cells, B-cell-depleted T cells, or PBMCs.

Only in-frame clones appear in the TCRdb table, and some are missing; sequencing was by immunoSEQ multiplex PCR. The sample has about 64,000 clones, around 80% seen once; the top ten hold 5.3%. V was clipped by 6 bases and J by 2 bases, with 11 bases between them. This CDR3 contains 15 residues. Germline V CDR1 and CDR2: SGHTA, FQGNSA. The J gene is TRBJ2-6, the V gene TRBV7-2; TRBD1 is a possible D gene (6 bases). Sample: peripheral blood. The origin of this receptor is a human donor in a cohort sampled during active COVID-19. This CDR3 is CASRTDRTGANVLTF. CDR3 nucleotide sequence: TGTGCCAGCAGAACCGACAGGACTGGGGCCAACGTCCTGACTTTC.